This T cell receptor (beta chain) was found in a study of shared clonotypes between healthy human individuals. Deep was the level used in running the assay. Some clones are missing from TCRdb's copy, which holds only in-frame ones; the method was immunoSEQ multiplex PCR. The sample carries about 1,900,000 clones, about 95% recorded once. CD8 cells regarded as naive lacked CD45RO, were positively chosen for CCR7, and omitted terminally differentiated effector memory CD45RA+ cells. Per the germline V gene, CDR1 is MNHEY and CDR2 is SMNVEV (reference sequence). V was clipped by 0 bases and J by 2 bases, with 9 bases between them. CDR3 length: 15 residues.

Sequenced: naive CD8+ T cells sorted from blood. This receptor was taken from a man between 18 and 35 years old in good health. The chain uses TRBV27 and TRBJ2-3, with a possible D match to TRBD2 (6 bases). The CDR3 sequence: CASSLSPDYTDTQYF. In DNA, the CDR3 is TGTGCCAGCAGTTTATCTCCGGACTACACAGATACGCAGTATTTT.